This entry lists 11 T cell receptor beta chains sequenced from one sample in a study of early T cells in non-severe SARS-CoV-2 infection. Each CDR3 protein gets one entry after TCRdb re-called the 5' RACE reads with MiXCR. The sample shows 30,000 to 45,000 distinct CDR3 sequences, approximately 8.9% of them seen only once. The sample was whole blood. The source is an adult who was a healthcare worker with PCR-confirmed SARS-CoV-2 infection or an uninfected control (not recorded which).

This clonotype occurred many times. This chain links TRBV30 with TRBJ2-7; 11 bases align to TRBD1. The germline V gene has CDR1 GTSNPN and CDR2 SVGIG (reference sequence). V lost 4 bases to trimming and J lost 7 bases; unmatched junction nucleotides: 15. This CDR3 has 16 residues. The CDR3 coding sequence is TGTGCCTGGAACGATCCCGGACAGGGGGCCACCTGGGAGCAGTACTTC. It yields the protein CAWNDPGQGATWEQYF.

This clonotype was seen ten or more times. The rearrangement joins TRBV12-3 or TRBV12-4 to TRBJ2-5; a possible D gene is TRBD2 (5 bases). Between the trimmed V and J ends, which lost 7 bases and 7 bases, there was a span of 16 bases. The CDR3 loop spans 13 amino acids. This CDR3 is CASTLLGSGTQYF. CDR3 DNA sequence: TGTGCCAGCACCTTACTAGGGTCCGGGACCCAGTACTTC.

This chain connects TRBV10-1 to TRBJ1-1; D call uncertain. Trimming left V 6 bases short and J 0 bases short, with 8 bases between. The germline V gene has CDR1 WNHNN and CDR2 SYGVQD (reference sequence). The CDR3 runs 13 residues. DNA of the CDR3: TGCGCCAGCAGACTCGACATGAACACTGAAGCTTTCTTT. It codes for CASRLDMNTEAFF.

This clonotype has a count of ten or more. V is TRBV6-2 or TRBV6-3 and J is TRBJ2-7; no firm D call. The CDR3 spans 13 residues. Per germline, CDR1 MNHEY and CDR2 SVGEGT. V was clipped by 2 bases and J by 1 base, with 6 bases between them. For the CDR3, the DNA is TGTGCCAGCAGTTACAAAGATTCCTACGAGCAGTACTTC. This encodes CASSYKDSYEQYF.

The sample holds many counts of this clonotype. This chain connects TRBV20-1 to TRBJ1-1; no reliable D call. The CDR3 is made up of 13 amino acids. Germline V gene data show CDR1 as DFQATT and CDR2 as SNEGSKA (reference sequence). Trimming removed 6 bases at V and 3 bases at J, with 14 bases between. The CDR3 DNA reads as TGCAGTGCCTCAAAGAGGTTGGACACTGAAGCTTTCTTT. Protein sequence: CSASKRLDTEAFF.

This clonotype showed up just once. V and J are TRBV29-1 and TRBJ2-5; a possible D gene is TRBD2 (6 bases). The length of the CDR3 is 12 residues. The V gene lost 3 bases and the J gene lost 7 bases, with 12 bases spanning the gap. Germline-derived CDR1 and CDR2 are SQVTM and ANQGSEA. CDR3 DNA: TGCAGCGTTGATGGTCCGCGGGGGACCCAGTACTTC. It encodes CSVDGPRGTQYF.

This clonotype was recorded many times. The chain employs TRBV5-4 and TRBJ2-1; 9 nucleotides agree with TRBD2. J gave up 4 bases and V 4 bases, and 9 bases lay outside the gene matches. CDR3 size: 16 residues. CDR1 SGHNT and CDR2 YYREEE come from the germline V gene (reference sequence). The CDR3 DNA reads TGTGCCAGCAGCCCCTCGGCGGGGGGGGCATACAATGAGCAGTTCTTC. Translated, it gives CASSPSAGGAYNEQFF.

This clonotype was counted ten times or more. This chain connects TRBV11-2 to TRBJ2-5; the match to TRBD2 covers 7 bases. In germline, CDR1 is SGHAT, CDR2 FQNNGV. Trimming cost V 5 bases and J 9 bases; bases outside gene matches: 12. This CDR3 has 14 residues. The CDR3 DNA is TGTGCCAGCAGCCCCGAGGGAGGGTTCGGGGCCCAGTACTTC. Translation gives CASSPEGGFGAQYF.

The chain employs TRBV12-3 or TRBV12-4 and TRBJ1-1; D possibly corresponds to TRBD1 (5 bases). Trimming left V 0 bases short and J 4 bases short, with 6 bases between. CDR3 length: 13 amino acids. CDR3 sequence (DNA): TGTGCCAGCAGTTTAGCAGGGGTCACTGAAGCTTTCTTT. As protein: CASSLAGVTEAFF.

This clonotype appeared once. The CDR3 bases are TGTGCCAGCAGACCTAGCGGGGGAGAGACCCAGTACTTC. This codes for CASRPSGGETQYF. The chain uses TRBV6-1 and TRBJ2-5, with 10 bases that match TRBD2. Per germline, CDR1 MNHNS and CDR2 SASEGT. V shed 6 bases and J 4 bases; nucleotides not matched to a gene: 2. This CDR3 contains 13 residues.

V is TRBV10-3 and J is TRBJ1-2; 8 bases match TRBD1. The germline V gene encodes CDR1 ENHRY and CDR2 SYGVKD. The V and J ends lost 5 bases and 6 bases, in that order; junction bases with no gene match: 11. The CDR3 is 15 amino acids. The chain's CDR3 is CAISIVGQGSHGYTF. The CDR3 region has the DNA TGTGCCATCAGTATTGTCGGACAGGGATCTCATGGCTACACCTTC.